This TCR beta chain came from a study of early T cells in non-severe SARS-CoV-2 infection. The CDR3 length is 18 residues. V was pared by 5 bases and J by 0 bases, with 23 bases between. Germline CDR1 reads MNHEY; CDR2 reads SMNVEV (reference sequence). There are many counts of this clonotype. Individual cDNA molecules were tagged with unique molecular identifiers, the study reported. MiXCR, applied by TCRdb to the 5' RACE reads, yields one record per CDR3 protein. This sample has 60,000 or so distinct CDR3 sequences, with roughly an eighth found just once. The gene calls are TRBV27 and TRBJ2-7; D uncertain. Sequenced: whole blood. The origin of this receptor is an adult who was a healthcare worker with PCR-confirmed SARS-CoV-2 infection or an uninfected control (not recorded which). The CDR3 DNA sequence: TGTGCCAGCAGTGCTCTCCGGGCCCCCTCATTAAGCTCCTACGAGCAGTACTTC. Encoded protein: CASSALRAPSLSSYEQYF.